This TCR beta chain was retrieved from a study of T cell clonality in common variable immunodeficiency. Overall study findings and caveats: Shared TCRbeta clones were fewer between CVID subjects than controls. What drives increased CVID clonality needs T cell subpopulation sequencing.

This clone appeared many times. Its antigen is as yet unknown. The sequence runs out 3 residues before the end of the CDR3; the remainder is reconstructed from the germline J gene. Here immunoSEQ multiplex PCR was the method, and the copy in TCRdb shows in-frame clones only, minus some. This set yields about 34,000 clones and no singletons; the top ten hold 2.5% to 3.5%. Most patients and controls had Caucasian heritage. The CDR3 has 16 amino acids. Germline V CDR1 and CDR2: MDHEN, SYDVKM. Trimming removed 6 bases from V and 0 bases from J, with 18 bases in between. The rearrangement joins TRBV28 to TRBJ2-7, with D perhaps TRBD1 (6 bases). The specimen was peripheral blood mononuclear cells. This clonotype was sampled from a person between 18 and 69 years old in good health. CDR3 DNA, as far as it was read: TGTGCCAGCAGCCATCCTCAGGGGTCAAGCTCCTACGAG. It codes for CASSHPQGSSSYE. The full-length CDR3 reads as CASSHPQGSSSYEQYF.